This TCR beta chain was recorded in a study of OX40 agonist ivuxolimab in advanced cancers. V was clipped by 3 bases and J by 5 bases; unmatched bases: 9. CDR3 size: 15 residues. Germline CDR1 reads MGHRA; CDR2 reads YSYEKL. The repertoire was sequenced with immunoSEQ multiplex PCR; TCRdb's copy has only in-frame clones and lacks some. The sample lists 45,000 or so clones, 70% to 90% occurring once. The sample in question was CD4+ or CD8+ T cells sorted from blood, obtained in a trial of the OX40 agonist ivuxolimab. The gene calls are TRBV4-1 and TRBJ2-5; 7 bases fit TRBD1. The TCR sequence derives from an adult with an advanced solid tumor such as melanoma, head and neck, liver or kidney cancer. DNA for the CDR3: TGCGCCAGCAGCCAGCACAGGGGTGAGGGGGAGACCCAGTACTTC. Translation gives CASSQHRGEGETQYF.